A single sample is the source of the 7 T cell receptor beta chains below, sequenced in a study of siplizumab effects on memory and regulatory T cells. Some clones are missing from TCRdb's copy, which holds only in-frame ones; the method was immunoSEQ multiplex PCR. This sample has roughly 68,000 clones, with roughly 83% found just once. The sequenced material came from memory CD4+ T cells sorted from blood. These receptors were taken from a human donor in good health.

The CDR3 reads CASMRGPGSPLHF. In DNA form, the CDR3 reads TGTGCCAGCATGAGAGGGCCGGGGTCACCCCTCCACTTT. The chain links TRBV6-6 to TRBJ1-6; D ambiguous. With 7 bases removed from V and 10 bases from J, the gap between germline ends came to 14 bases. Germline CDR1 and CDR2: MNHNY and SVGAGI (reference sequence). This CDR3 region has 13 residues.

The CDR3 loop is CASSVAERGQGYGYTF. In nucleotides, the CDR3 is TGTGCCAGCAGCGTAGCGGAGAGGGGGCAAGGCTATGGCTACACCTTC. V usage is TRBV9 and J usage is TRBJ1-2, with 7 bases that match TRBD1. The CDR3 length is 16 residues. Germline assignment: CDR1 SGDLS and CDR2 YYNGEE. V lost 0 bases and J lost 4; bases outside the gene matches: 9.

This chain links TRBV5-1 with TRBJ2-6, with TRBD1 identical over 11 bases. The CDR3 is 17 residues long. The ends lost 4 bases at V and 2 bases at J; junction bases unmatched: 5. CDR1 and CDR2 from the germline V gene are SGHRS and YFSETQ. Here the CDR3 DNA reads TGCGCCAGCAGCGGCGGACAGGGGGCGGCTGGGGCCAACGTCCTGACTTTC. It codes for CASSGGQGAAGANVLTF.

The chain employs TRBV6-5 and TRBJ2-1; D not resolved. V lost 5 bases to trimming and J lost 4 bases, with 12 bases between them. The CDR3 is 14 amino acids. Germline CDR1 MNHEY, CDR2 SVGAGI. The CDR3 region is CASSGSLGYNEQFF. The CDR3 coding sequence is TGTGCCAGCAGTGGCAGCCTCGGGTACAATGAGCAGTTCTTC.

Comments on this clone: Other DNA sequences in the sample encode the same CDR3. This chain connects TRBV7-2 to TRBJ2-1; D ambiguous. CDR3 length: 13 amino acids. CDR1 SGHTA and CDR2 FQGNSA come from the germline V gene. V lost 3 bases, J lost 3 bases, and 6 bases lay in between. CDR3: CASSLSSYNEQFF. The CDR3 nucleotides read TGTGCCAGCAGCTTGAGTAGCTACAATGAGCAGTTCTTC.

The V gene is TRBV11-2, the J gene TRBJ1-6; D unclear. The CDR3 sequence is 14 residues long. CDR1 and CDR2 (germline): SGHAT, FQNNGV. The V end lost 1 base, the J end lost 5 bases, and 6 bases lay between the germline ends. CDR3 region: CASSLGRHNSPLHF. DNA for the CDR3: TGTGCCAGCAGCTTAGGCCGGCATAATTCACCCCTCCACTTT.

The chain is built from TRBV9 and TRBJ2-7, with D possibly called TRBD1 or TRBD2 (6 bases each). The CDR3 sequence is 16 residues long. The germline V gene encodes CDR1 SGDLS and CDR2 YYNGEE. V was shortened by 4 bases and J by 0 bases, with 17 bases between the two germline ends. In DNA, the CDR3 is TGTGCCAGCAGCCCACAAGGAGGGGGAATCTCCTACGAGCAGTACTTC. Translating it yields CASSPQGGGISYEQYF. The whole variable domain, remainder taken from reference TRBV9 and TRBJ2-7, is DSGVTQTPKHLITATGQRVTLRCSPRSGDLSVYWYQQSLDQGLQFLIQYYNGEERAKGNILERFSAQQFPDLHSELNLSSLELGDSALYFCASSPQGGGISYEQYFGPGTRLTVT.